This TCR beta chain was identified during a study of CD8 T cells in Susac syndrome (dated 2019 in TCRdb). About the full investigation: Repertoire sequencing was used to test whether CD8+ T cell activation and differentiation in Susac syndrome was antigen driven. The research as a whole found: The number of individuals in the TCR sequencing and HLA analysis was acknowledged as relatively small.

Peripheral blood CD8+ and CD4+ T cells from healthy donors, Susac syndrome patients and multiple sclerosis patients were profiled using high-throughput TCR beta sequencing. Treatment-naive patients with stable or active relapsing-remitting disease fulfilling revised McDonald criteria were used as multiple sclerosis controls. Bulk CD8+ and CD4+ T cells were purified by magnetic negative isolation, whereas CD8+ TEMRA cells were enriched by FACS. Blood was collected in EDTA tubes and processed within 24 hours, with PBMCs isolated through density gradient centrifugation. PBMCs intended for TCR sequencing were cryopreserved in liquid nitrogen and thawed later in a water bath at 37 degrees C. The sorted or isolated CD4+, CD8+ and CD8+ TEMRA cells had a purity of 90% or higher. Note on this clonotype: The clone's antigen remains unknown. No per-base quality is available; no much larger clone lies one base away.

RNA was extracted with the RNeasy kit and about 0.5 to 1 ug was reverse transcribed using random hexamers. The immunoSEQ multiplex PCR assay, covering 54 Vbeta and 13 Jbeta segments, was used to amplify TCR beta CDR3 regions. PCR amplification bias was corrected using a synthetic template baseline for primer optimization and computational correction. The paper's data handling went like this. Only productive sequences were kept, with reads annotated to V, D and J genes according to IMGT and analyzed in immunoSEQ Analyzer. To calculate clonality, Shannon entropy was normalized by log2 of the number of productive unique sequences and then subtracted from one. For each patient and control, public and private clones were evaluated among the 100 most prevalent clones. Clones were defined as Susac-specific when absent from the healthy and MS cohorts, from approximately 970 published viral clones and from other ImmuneACCESS disease sequences. TCRdb reprocessing: public reads trimmed at Q25 with fastp, clones called with MiXCR, in-frame beta chains kept. Duplicate CDR3 protein sequences are folded into a single record with the most common DNA and genes. The authors' filters were not applied to this entry. The sample data list roughly 130,000 distinct CDR3 sequences, and about 94% of these were observed just once. In total, the top ten clones hold 0.095% to 0.15% of the sample.

Sample: CD4+ T cells from PBMCs. This clonotype was obtained from a human donor with multiple sclerosis.

The sequenced DNA is TGTGCCAGCAGGCCACAGGGTGGTAAGCAGTTCTTC. Protein translation: CASRPQGGKQFF. The chain is assembled from TRBV12-3 or TRBV12-4 and TRBJ2-1; a tentative D match to TRBD1 spans 6 bases. V loses 6 bases, J loses 11 bases, and the germline ends lie 14 bases apart. The CDR3 contains 12 residues, cysteine and phenylalanine counted. The kept DNA is CDR3 alone, 36 bases in frame from the first base.